The 8 T cell receptor beta chains given below trace back to one sample, sequenced in a study of cytomegalovirus exposure and HLA in healthy donors. PCR involved 60 Vbeta and 13 Jbeta primers. Clones were sequenced by immunoSEQ multiplex PCR, and TCRdb holds only the in-frame ones, with some missing. Of 150,000 to 200,000 clones listed, 80% are singletons. The sequenced sample was PBMCs. Every receptor here comes from a middle-aged woman in good health and CMV-seronegative.

J is TRBJ2-1 and V is TRBV15, with D possibly being TRBD1 (5 bases). The CDR3 runs 12 residues. Looked up from germline, CDR1 is LNHNV and CDR2 is YYDKDF (reference sequence). V was shortened by 4 bases and J by 6 bases, with 7 bases between the two germline ends. CDR3 DNA: TGTGCCACCAGCAATAGGGGCAATGAGCAGTTCTTC. Protein product: CATSNRGNEQFF.

This clone has just a few counts. This sequence joins TRBV2 and TRBJ2-7; 8 positions agree with TRBD1. Unmatched junction bases numbered 4, after V lost 8 bases and J lost 1 base. CDR3 length equals 13 residues. CDR1 is SNHLY and CDR2 is FYNNEI in the germline V gene. The CDR3 DNA reads as TGTGCCAGCCTGAGGACAGGGTCCTACGAGCAGTACTTC. Encoded protein: CASLRTGSYEQYF.

The gene calls are TRBV10-3 and TRBJ2-7; the D is unclear. Germline assignment: CDR1 ENHRY and CDR2 SYGVKD. The CDR3 has 15 amino acids. V dropped 4 bases and J dropped 2 bases, with 15 bases sitting between them. CDR3 residues: CAISGSGSNPYEQYF. CDR3 nucleotides: TGTGCCATCAGTGGGTCCGGGTCGAACCCCTACGAGCAGTACTTC.

Notes on this clone: One junction end disagrees with the germline gene, perhaps due to a read error. The J gene is TRBJ2-7, the V gene TRBV7-2; 11 nucleotides match TRBD2. In germline, CDR1 is SGHTA, CDR2 FQGNSA. The CDR3 has 15 amino acids. Here the CDR3 reads CASSLAGTSGLQYDF. The CDR3 DNA sequence: TGTGCCAGCAGCTTAGCGGGGACTAGCGGCCTACAGTATGACTTC.

The chain is built from TRBV28 and TRBJ2-7; 9 bases are shared with TRBD2. This CDR3 region has 14 residues. Germline loops: CDR1 MDHEN, CDR2 SYDVKM. Unmatched junction bases numbered 4, after V lost 3 bases and J lost 4 bases. CDR3 loop: CASSFTLAGYEQYF. CDR3 DNA: TGTGCCAGCAGTTTTACGCTAGCGGGGTACGAGCAGTACTTC.

This clone showed up just a few times. This chain links TRBV28 with TRBJ2-7, with TRBD2 identical over 9 bases. The V gene's germline CDR1 is MDHEN and CDR2 SYDVKM. Trimming removed 8 bases from V and 0 bases from J; junction bases left unmatched: 11. The CDR3 has 16 residues. DNA of the CDR3: TGTGCCAGCGGCAAAGCGGGGGGTTCTAGCTCCTACGAGCAGTACTTC. Its protein is CASGKAGGSSSYEQYF.

This clone was counted only a few times. J is TRBJ1-1 and V is TRBV6-6; 11 bases match TRBD1. Germline values: CDR1 MNHNY, CDR2 SVGAGI (reference sequence). The CDR3 has 14 amino acids. V lost 2 bases to trimming and J lost 6 bases; unmatched junction nucleotides: 2. The CDR3 sequence is CASSYGTGGAEAFF. CDR3 DNA sequence: TGTGCCAGCAGTTACGGGACAGGGGGTGCTGAAGCTTTCTTT.

The CDR3 nucleotides read TGTGCCAGCATCACAGGGAACTCTGGAAACACCATATATTTT. This codes for CASITGNSGNTIYF. The rearrangement joins TRBV21-1 to TRBJ1-3; the table's D gene call, TRBD1, was not cross checked with the DNA. TRBV21-1 is recorded as a pseudogene. The CDR3 loop spans 14 amino acids.